Listed below are T cell receptor beta chains from one sample, sequenced in a study of response to subunit inactivated influenza vaccine. TCRdb analysed the RT-PCR reads with MiXCR anew, one entry per CDR3 protein. The data hold 650,000 to 800,000 distinct CDR3 sequences, with 11% to 15% observed a single time. This material consisted of PBMCs from blood, taken approximately 15 days before vaccination. These receptors were obtained from a man aged 50-60 years who received an inactivated influenza vaccine. Each CDR3 is given with its conserved first and last residue. The order of the fields is CDR3 DNA, CDR3 protein, V gene, clone size, D gene, J gene. The D gene is left open where the match is weak. The size entry is marked missing in some rows and otherwise reads once, few, many or a size class.

cdr3_nt: TGTGCCACCAGCAGAGGAGGATATAATGAAAAACTGTTTTTT; cdr3_aa: CATSRGGYNEKLFF; v_call: TRBV15; clone_size: few; d_call: .; j_call: TRBJ1-4
cdr3_nt: TGCGCCAGCAGCCTCCAACCTAGCGGGATGCAAGAGACCCAGTACTTC; cdr3_aa: CASSLQPSGMQETQYF; v_call: TRBV5-1; clone_size: few; d_call: TRBD2; j_call: TRBJ2-5
cdr3_nt: TGCGCCAGCACATCCCCGGGACAGGGAGGCACTGAAGCTTTCTTT; cdr3_aa: CASTSPGQGGTEAFF; v_call: TRBV4-1; clone_size: many; d_call: TRBD1; j_call: TRBJ1-1
cdr3_nt: TGTGCCAGCAGCTTATACACCGGGGAGCTGTTTTTT; cdr3_aa: CASSLYTGELFF; v_call: TRBV7-2; clone_size: many; d_call: .; j_call: TRBJ2-2
cdr3_nt: TGCGCCAGCAGCGAATTCCTAGGTTACGCCGAGTTCTTC; cdr3_aa: CASSEFLGYAEFF; v_call: TRBV4-3; clone_size: .; d_call: .; j_call: TRBJ2-1
cdr3_nt: TGTGCCAGCAGCCCCCCTGGACAGGGGAATTACAATGAGCAGTTCTTC; cdr3_aa: CASSPPGQGNYNEQFF; v_call: TRBV11-3; clone_size: .; d_call: TRBD1; j_call: TRBJ2-1
cdr3_nt: TGTGCCAGCAGTTACAGCAGCAATCAGCCCCAGCATTTT; cdr3_aa: CASSYSSNQPQHF; v_call: TRBV6-5; clone_size: many; d_call: .; j_call: TRBJ1-5
cdr3_nt: TGTGCCAGCAGCTTATCGGGAACCCCATACAATTCATCCCTCCACTTT; cdr3_aa: CASSLSGTPYNSSLHF; v_call: TRBV7-2; clone_size: few; d_call: .; j_call: TRBJ1-6
cdr3_nt: TGCGCCAGCAGCCTGTATACAGACAGGGCGAATAAGAACTTCTACGAGCAGTACTTC; cdr3_aa: CASSLYTDRANKNFYEQYF; v_call: TRBV5-1; clone_size: .; d_call: TRBD1; j_call: TRBJ2-7
cdr3_nt: TGTGCCAGCATTTCCGGAAACGGGCACCGGGACTTCTCCTACAATGAGCAGTTCTTC; cdr3_aa: CASISGNGHRDFSYNEQFF; v_call: TRBV12-3/TRBV12-4; clone_size: few; d_call: .; j_call: TRBJ2-1
cdr3_nt: TGTGCCAGCAGCACCCGGACAGGACCGAACACTGAAGCTTTCTTT; cdr3_aa: CASSTRTGPNTEAFF; v_call: TRBV9; clone_size: few; d_call: TRBD1; j_call: TRBJ1-1
cdr3_nt: TGCAGTGCTCCCGCGGGGGTTTGGACTGAAGCTTTCTTT; cdr3_aa: CSAPAGVWTEAFF; v_call: TRBV20-1; clone_size: .; d_call: .; j_call: TRBJ1-1
cdr3_nt: TGCAGTGCTACTCAGCGGGAGAGAACAGATACGCAGTATTTT; cdr3_aa: CSATQRERTDTQYF; v_call: TRBV20-1; clone_size: .; d_call: TRBD2; j_call: TRBJ2-3
cdr3_nt: TGTGCCAGCTCACCACCGAACCTACTTAGACAGGGGAGGGACACTGAAGCTTTCTTT; cdr3_aa: CASSPPNLLRQGRDTEAFF; v_call: TRBV18; clone_size: few; d_call: TRBD1; j_call: TRBJ1-1
cdr3_nt: TGTGCCAGCAGGAAAGCGGGGGGTGGGTACAATGAGCAGTTCTTC; cdr3_aa: CASRKAGGGYNEQFF; v_call: TRBV6-2/TRBV6-3; clone_size: .; d_call: TRBD2; j_call: TRBJ2-1
cdr3_nt: TGTGCCAGCAGTTACTCGGAGCAACCGGGCTATGGCTACACCTTC; cdr3_aa: CASSYSEQPGYGYTF; v_call: TRBV6-5; clone_size: .; d_call: .; j_call: TRBJ1-2
cdr3_nt: TGTGCCAGCAGCTTACTTCGGGGACAGGGCGCTGAAGCTTTCTTT; cdr3_aa: CASSLLRGQGAEAFF; v_call: TRBV7-9; clone_size: few; d_call: TRBD1; j_call: TRBJ1-1
cdr3_nt: TGTGCCAGCAGTGGATGGACTAGCTCCTACGAGCAGTACTTC; cdr3_aa: CASSGWTSSYEQYF; v_call: TRBV28; clone_size: .; d_call: TRBD2; j_call: TRBJ2-7
cdr3_nt: TGCAGTGCTGGAACTAGCGGGAGGGGGGGCACAGATACGCAGTATTTT; cdr3_aa: CSAGTSGRGGTDTQYF; v_call: TRBV20-1; clone_size: .; d_call: TRBD2; j_call: TRBJ2-3
cdr3_nt: TGTGCCAGCAGCCGCGTCGGCCAGGGGTACAATCAGCCCCAGCATTTT; cdr3_aa: CASSRVGQGYNQPQHF; v_call: TRBV7-9; clone_size: .; d_call: .; j_call: TRBJ1-5
cdr3_nt: TGTGCCGGCAGCTTAACGACAGACTCCTACGAGCAGTACTTC; cdr3_aa: CAGSLTTDSYEQYF; v_call: TRBV7-6; clone_size: .; d_call: .; j_call: TRBJ2-7
cdr3_nt: TGTGCCAGCAGCCAACAGGAGCTACTAGCCAAAAACATTCAGTACTTC; cdr3_aa: CASSQQELLAKNIQYF; v_call: TRBV3-1; clone_size: few; d_call: .; j_call: TRBJ2-4
cdr3_nt: TGTGCCAGCAGTTATCTCCGTAGCGGGAGGGCCAGCTACAATGAGCAGTTCTTC; cdr3_aa: CASSYLRSGRASYNEQFF; v_call: TRBV6-5; clone_size: .; d_call: TRBD2; j_call: TRBJ2-1
cdr3_nt: TGTGCCAGCAGTCGGGACAGCTACCAAGAGACCCAGTACTTC; cdr3_aa: CASSRDSYQETQYF; v_call: TRBV28; clone_size: .; d_call: TRBD1; j_call: TRBJ2-5
cdr3_nt: TGTGCCAGCAGCTTGGCGTTGATCTCCTACGAGCAGTACTTC; cdr3_aa: CASSLALISYEQYF; v_call: TRBV7-2; clone_size: few; d_call: .; j_call: TRBJ2-7
cdr3_nt: TGTGCCAGCAGCTTAGGACAGGATCAGCCCCAGCATTTT; cdr3_aa: CASSLGQDQPQHF; v_call: TRBV7-9; clone_size: .; d_call: .; j_call: TRBJ1-5
cdr3_nt: TGTGCCATCAGTGAGTCGAAGATTAAGGAGACCCAGTACTTC; cdr3_aa: CAISESKIKETQYF; v_call: TRBV10-3; clone_size: few; d_call: .; j_call: TRBJ2-5
cdr3_nt: TGTGCCAGCAGCATGACTAGCGGGAGGCCGAATGAGCAGTTCTTC; cdr3_aa: CASSMTSGRPNEQFF; v_call: TRBV7-9; clone_size: .; d_call: TRBD2; j_call: TRBJ2-1
cdr3_nt: TGTGCCAGCAGCAATGGACAGGGTTGGACTGAAGCTTTCTTT; cdr3_aa: CASSNGQGWTEAFF; v_call: TRBV7-6; clone_size: .; d_call: TRBD1; j_call: TRBJ1-1
cdr3_nt: TGTGCCAGCTCACCACTAGCGGGAGTTGGAGAGCAGTACTTC; cdr3_aa: CASSPLAGVGEQYF; v_call: TRBV18; clone_size: .; d_call: TRBD2; j_call: TRBJ2-7
cdr3_nt: TGCAGTGCTAGACAGGGGTCCTACATGAACACTGAAGCTTTCTTT; cdr3_aa: CSARQGSYMNTEAFF; v_call: TRBV20-1; clone_size: few; d_call: .; j_call: TRBJ1-1
cdr3_nt: TGCAGCGTCCGAGGACAGTTTTCGAACACTGAAGCTTTCTTT; cdr3_aa: CSVRGQFSNTEAFF; v_call: TRBV29-1; clone_size: few; d_call: .; j_call: TRBJ1-1
cdr3_nt: TGTGCCAGCTCACCTGCTGGGGAGACCCAGTACTTC; cdr3_aa: CASSPAGETQYF; v_call: TRBV18; clone_size: many; d_call: .; j_call: TRBJ2-5
cdr3_nt: TGTGCCAGCAGTTACTCGGGGGCAGACACTGAAGCTTTCTTT; cdr3_aa: CASSYSGADTEAFF; v_call: TRBV6-5; clone_size: many; d_call: .; j_call: TRBJ1-1
cdr3_nt: TGTGCCAGCAGCTTAAACCCTCGCGGGGCTAGCACAGATACGCAGTATTTT; cdr3_aa: CASSLNPRGASTDTQYF; v_call: TRBV11-2; clone_size: few; d_call: .; j_call: TRBJ2-3
cdr3_nt: TGCGCCAGCAGCCAATACAATACGCAGTATTTT; cdr3_aa: CASSQYNTQYF; v_call: TRBV4-3; clone_size: many; d_call: .; j_call: TRBJ2-3
cdr3_nt: TGTGCCAGCAGCTCGGGGGGGCGGAGGACAGATACGCAGTATTTT; cdr3_aa: CASSSGGRRTDTQYF; v_call: TRBV7-3; clone_size: few; d_call: TRBD2; j_call: TRBJ2-3
cdr3_nt: TGTGCCAGCAGCGCAAGACGGGATTCAGAGACCCAGTACTTC; cdr3_aa: CASSARRDSETQYF; v_call: TRBV7-2; clone_size: .; d_call: .; j_call: TRBJ2-5
cdr3_nt: TGTGCCAGCACCCCAGGACTAGCGGGAGGGACCGGGGAGCTGTTTTTT; cdr3_aa: CASTPGLAGGTGELFF; v_call: TRBV11-1; clone_size: .; d_call: TRBD2; j_call: TRBJ2-2
cdr3_nt: TGTGCCAGCAGTCCTGGGCCCCCGGGGGATCAGCCCCAGCATTTT; cdr3_aa: CASSPGPPGDQPQHF; v_call: TRBV6-1; clone_size: few; d_call: .; j_call: TRBJ1-5
cdr3_nt: TGCAGCGTTGGGGACAGGGGGGGTGGCGAAGCTTTCTTT; cdr3_aa: CSVGDRGGGEAFF; v_call: TRBV29-1; clone_size: .; d_call: TRBD1; j_call: TRBJ1-1
cdr3_nt: TGCAGTGCTGGACGACAGGAACTTTATGGCTACACCTTC; cdr3_aa: CSAGRQELYGYTF; v_call: TRBV20-1; clone_size: .; d_call: .; j_call: TRBJ1-2
cdr3_nt: TGTGCCAGCAGCCTGGGCGTTGGAGGGGGAGAGACCCAGTACTTC; cdr3_aa: CASSLGVGGGETQYF; v_call: TRBV7-9; clone_size: few; d_call: .; j_call: TRBJ2-5
cdr3_nt: TGTGCCAGCAGCGGGATCGTGGGGGGGCTTAACGGCTACAATGAGCAGTTCTTC; cdr3_aa: CASSGIVGGLNGYNEQFF; v_call: TRBV5-5; clone_size: few; d_call: .; j_call: TRBJ2-1
cdr3_nt: TGTGCCAGTTTGCAGGGACACGAGCAGTACTTC; cdr3_aa: CASLQGHEQYF; v_call: TRBV2; clone_size: .; d_call: .; j_call: TRBJ2-7
cdr3_nt: TGCAGTGCTAGAGAATTGGCACTAGCGGAGAAACATGAGCAGTTCTTC; cdr3_aa: CSARELALAEKHEQFF; v_call: TRBV20-1; clone_size: .; d_call: TRBD2; j_call: TRBJ2-1
cdr3_nt: TGTGCCACTAGCGGGCTCTCCTACAATGAGCAGTTCTTC; cdr3_aa: CATSGLSYNEQFF; v_call: TRBV24-1; clone_size: few; d_call: TRBD2; j_call: TRBJ2-1
cdr3_nt: TGTGCCAGCAGCGGTAGGAGGTTCTGGGAATCCGGAAACACCATATATTTT; cdr3_aa: CASSGRRFWESGNTIYF; v_call: TRBV4-2; clone_size: few; d_call: .; j_call: TRBJ1-3
cdr3_nt: TGCAGTGCTAGTTTACCGGGGGAGCAGTTCTTC; cdr3_aa: CSASLPGEQFF; v_call: TRBV20-1; clone_size: .; d_call: .; j_call: TRBJ2-1
cdr3_nt: TGTGCCAGCAGCCAACGACGGGGATTGGAAGAGACCCAGTACTTC; cdr3_aa: CASSQRRGLEETQYF; v_call: TRBV11-2; clone_size: few; d_call: .; j_call: TRBJ2-5
cdr3_nt: TGTGCCAGCAGTTACGACAGGCAAAACATTCAGTACTTC; cdr3_aa: CASSYDRQNIQYF; v_call: TRBV6-2/TRBV6-3; clone_size: many; d_call: .; j_call: TRBJ2-4
cdr3_nt: TGTGCCAGCAGCATACAAGCAAGGACAGGAGTCGGACAGCCCCAGCATTTT; cdr3_aa: CASSIQARTGVGQPQHF; v_call: TRBV28; clone_size: .; d_call: TRBD1; j_call: TRBJ1-5